Sequencing of this TCR beta chain was carried out in a study of neurological immune-mediated disorders. CDR1 is MNHNS and CDR2 is SASEGT in the germline V gene. The CDR3 covers 16 residues. Between the trimmed V and J ends, which lost 4 bases and 7 bases, there was a span of 20 bases. TCRdb reprocessed the 5' RACE reads via MiXCR and lists one record per CDR3 protein. The table records tens of thousands of distinct CDR3 sequences, nearly 3.5% of them present only once. This clonotype was seen repeatedly, ten times or more. Sequencing was performed on PBMCs. This sequence originates from a man between 35 and 55 years old with multiple sclerosis. The chain recombines TRBV6-1 with TRBJ1-5, with a weak D call TRBD1 (5 bases). The CDR3 DNA reads TGTGCCAGCAGTGGGGGGAAGGGCAGGGTAGACCAGCCCCAGCATTTT. Its protein product is CASSGGKGRVDQPQHF.